This T cell receptor (beta chain) was sequenced in a study of blood T cells in healthy people across ages. Broader study findings: The percentage of naive T cells correlated strongly with TCR beta diversity. A greater number of naive CD4+ cells and higher diversity distinguished long-lived donors from aged donors.

In the case of this clonotype: Its antigen remains unidentified.

Primed by a sample-barcoded 5' primer and a J-beta primer mix, a second PCR proceeded for about 7 to 11 cycles. MiXCR, run by TCRdb on the 5' RACE reads, gives a single entry per CDR3 protein. The table has about 800,000 distinct CDR3 sequences, roughly 25% seen once; the top ten hold 3% to 4.5%. V lost 6 bases and J lost 4, with 16 bases in between. From germline, CDR1 is DFQATT and CDR2 SNEGSKA (reference sequence). The CDR3 sequence is 13 residues long. The same data also contributed to another study, on T cells of mothers and their children.

Sample: blood. This receptor was obtained from a boy aged 5-17 years in good health. V gene TRBV20-1 combines with J gene TRBJ2-7, with D perhaps being TRBD1 or TRBD2 (7 bases each). The DNA of the CDR3 is TGCAGTGCGACCAGGGGGGGCTCGTACGAGCAGTACTTC. Translated: CSATRGGSYEQYF.